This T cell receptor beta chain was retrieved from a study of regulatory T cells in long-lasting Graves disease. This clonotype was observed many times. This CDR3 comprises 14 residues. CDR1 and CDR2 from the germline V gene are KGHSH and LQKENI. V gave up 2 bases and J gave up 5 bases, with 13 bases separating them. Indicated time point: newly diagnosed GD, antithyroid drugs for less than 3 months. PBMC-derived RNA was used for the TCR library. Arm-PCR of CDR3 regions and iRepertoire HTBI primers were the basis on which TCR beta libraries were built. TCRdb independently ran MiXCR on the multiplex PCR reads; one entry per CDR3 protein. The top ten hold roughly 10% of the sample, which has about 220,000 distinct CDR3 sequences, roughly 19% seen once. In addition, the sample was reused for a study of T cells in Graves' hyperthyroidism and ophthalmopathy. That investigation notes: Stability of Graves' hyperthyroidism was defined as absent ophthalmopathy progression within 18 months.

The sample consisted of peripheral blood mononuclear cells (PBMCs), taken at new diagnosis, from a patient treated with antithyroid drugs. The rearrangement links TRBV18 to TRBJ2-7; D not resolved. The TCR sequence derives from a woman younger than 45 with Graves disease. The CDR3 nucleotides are TGTGCCAGCTCACCAGGGCAAGGACGGGACGAGCAGTACTTC. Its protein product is CASSPGQGRDEQYF.